The clone carrying this T cell receptor (beta chain) was recorded a few times. This entry is derived from a study of blood T cell repertoires in COVID-19. Study at large: The study drew acute and convalescent COVID-19 samples from the United States, Italy and Spain. The analysed material was cDNA or gDNA that came from T cells, B-cell-depleted T cells, or PBMCs.

In the study's own analysis: It was from reference gene primer amplification that nucleated cell counts were estimated. TCRdb's table, derived via immunoSEQ multiplex PCR, lists solely in-frame clones and lacks some. The DNA gave D and trimming, while V, J and clone size come from that table. The repertoire holds around 130,000 clones, with approximately 84% as singletons. Sample: peripheral blood. The receptor was derived from a woman aged 55-75 years with acute or convalescent COVID-19.

DNA for the CDR3: TGTGCCAGCAGACCGCCGGGACACTCATATGAAAAACTGTTTTTT. This codes for CASRPPGHSYEKLFF. This chain joins TRBV27 and TRBJ1-4, with D maybe TRBD1 (6 bases). Trimming left V 6 bases short and J 6 bases short, with 17 bases between. The CDR3 length is 15 residues. Germline V gives CDR1 MNHEY, CDR2 SMNVEV (reference sequence).